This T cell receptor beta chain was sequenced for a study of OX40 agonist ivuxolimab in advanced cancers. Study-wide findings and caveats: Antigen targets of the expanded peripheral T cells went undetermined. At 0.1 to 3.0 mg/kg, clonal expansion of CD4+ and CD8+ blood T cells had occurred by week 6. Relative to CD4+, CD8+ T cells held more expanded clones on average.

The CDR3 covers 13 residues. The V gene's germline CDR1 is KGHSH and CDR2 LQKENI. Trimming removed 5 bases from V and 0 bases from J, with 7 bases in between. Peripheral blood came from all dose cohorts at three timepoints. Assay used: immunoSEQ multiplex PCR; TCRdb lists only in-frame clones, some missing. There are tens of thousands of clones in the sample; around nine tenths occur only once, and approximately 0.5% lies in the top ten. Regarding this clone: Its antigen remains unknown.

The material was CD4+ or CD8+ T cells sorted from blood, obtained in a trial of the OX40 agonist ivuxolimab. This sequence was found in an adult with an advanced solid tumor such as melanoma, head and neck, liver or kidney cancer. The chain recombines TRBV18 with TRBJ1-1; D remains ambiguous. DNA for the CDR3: TGTGCCAGCTCAACAGACATGAACACTGAAGCTTTCTTT. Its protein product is CASSTDMNTEAFF.